Shown below are 20 T cell receptor beta chains from a single sample sequenced in a study of blood T cell repertoires in COVID-19. Generated by immunoSEQ multiplex PCR, the TCRdb table keeps only in-frame clones and is missing some. The table shows about 120,000 clones, with 88% occurring only once. Sample: peripheral blood. All receptors come from a woman aged 50 to 60 with acute or convalescent COVID-19.

This clone was seen only once. This sequence joins TRBV7-9 and TRBJ2-7; 9 bases map to TRBD1. Germline V gives CDR1 SEHNR, CDR2 FQNEAQ (reference sequence). The V segment lost 5 bases and the J segment 5 bases; nucleotides outside the gene matches: 7. The CDR3 extends over 14 amino acids. The DNA of the CDR3 is TGTGCCAGCAGCCCCGGACAGGGGTACCACGAGCAGTACTTC. Residues: CASSPGQGYHEQYF. Full variable domain (remainder filled in from reference TRBV7-9 and TRBJ2-7): DTGVSQNPRHKITKRGQNVTFRCDPISEHNRLYWYRQTLGQGPEFLTYFQNEAQLEKSRLLSDRFSAERPKGSFSTLEIQRTEQGDSAMYLCASSPGQGYHEQYFGPGTRLTVT.

DNA of the CDR3: TGTGCCAGCAGTGGGACCACAGGGTGGGGGTACACTGAAGCTTTCTTT. Protein sequence: CASSGTTGWGYTEAFF. The gene calls are TRBV27 and TRBJ1-1, with D perhaps TRBD1 (6 bases). Per germline, CDR1 MNHEY and CDR2 SMNVEV (reference sequence). This CDR3 contains 16 residues. Trimming pared 5 bases from V and 3 bases from J, leaving 19 bases between.

This clone occurred once. The rearrangement joins TRBV7-8 to TRBJ2-5; 15 bases match TRBD2. CDR1 and CDR2 from the germline V gene are SGHVS and FQNEAQ. With 5 bases clipped from V and 7 bases from J, the junction kept 14 bases outside the gene matches. This CDR3 region has 18 residues. The CDR3 coding sequence is TGTGCCAGCAGCCCGGGACTAGCGGGAGGATCGCCGCTGGCGACCCAGTACTTC. Protein sequence: CASSPGLAGGSPLATQYF.

The sample holds a few counts of this clone. The rearrangement links TRBV11-2 to TRBJ2-2; 8 bases fit TRBD1. Trimming cost V 1 base and J 6 bases; bases outside gene matches: 4. The CDR3 loop spans 15 amino acids. The V gene's germline CDR1 is SGHAT and CDR2 FQNNGV. The CDR3 spells CASSLGTGWAGELFF. The CDR3 coding sequence is TGTGCCAGCAGCTTAGGGACAGGGTGGGCCGGGGAGCTGTTTTTT. The full variable domain, its missing parts supplied by reference TRBV11-2 and TRBJ2-2, is EAGVAQSPRYKIIEKRQSVAFWCNPISGHATLYWYQQILGQGPKLLIQFQNNGVVDDSQLPKDRFSAERLKGVDSTLKIQPAKLEDSAVYLCASSLGTGWAGELFFGEGSRLTVL.

J is TRBJ1-5 and V is TRBV28, with TRBD1 matching 11 bases. Germline values: CDR1 MDHEN, CDR2 SYDVKM. There are 17 residues in the CDR3. Germline trimming cut 6 bases from V and 1 base from J; bases unmatched to any gene: 8. CDR3 protein: CASSTGTGGRSNQPQHF. The CDR3 coding sequence is TGTGCCAGCAGCACCGGGACAGGGGGAAGAAGCAATCAGCCCCAGCATTTT.

CDR3 DNA sequence: TGTGCCAGCAGCTTGAGCGACTTCGACAGTTCCTACGAGCAGTACTTC. As protein: CASSLSDFDSSYEQYF. The rearrangement links TRBV7-8 to TRBJ2-7; D perhaps matches TRBD1 (5 bases). Germline CDR1 reads SGHVS; CDR2 reads FQNEAQ. The CDR3 has 16 amino acids. The germline V and J ends were trimmed by 3 bases and 1 base, with 16 bases remaining between them.

The V and J genes are TRBV10-3 and TRBJ2-7; TRBD1 aligns across 9 bases. The CDR3 consists of 13 residues. V lost 8 bases, J lost 4 bases, and 6 bases stayed unmatched. Germline CDR1 reads ENHRY; CDR2 reads SYGVKD. The CDR3 DNA reads TGTGCCATCTCCGGGACAGGGATGTACGAGCAGTACTTC. Protein: CAISGTGMYEQYF.

J is TRBJ2-5 and V is TRBV2, with a weak D call TRBD2 (5 bases). CDR1 and CDR2 from the germline V gene are SNHLY and FYNNEI. Trimming shortened V by 8 bases and J by 7 bases, and 14 bases separated the two germline ends. This CDR3 region has 12 residues. The CDR3 coding sequence is TGTGCCAGCCACCCAGTAGAGGGGACCCAGTACTTC. Its protein is CASHPVEGTQYF.

This clone was counted only a few times. The chain links TRBV7-9 to TRBJ2-3, with 7 nucleotides matching TRBD1. CDR1 is SEHNR and CDR2 is FQNEAQ in the germline V gene (reference sequence). The CDR3 is 15 amino acids. The junction had 6 bases not matched to a gene; V was cut back by 5 bases and J by 1 base. Written as DNA, the CDR3 is TGTGCCAGCAGCCCAAGAGGGACAGGCACAGATACGCAGTATTTT. Residues: CASSPRGTGTDTQYF.

The chain recombines TRBV3-1 (or the pseudogene TRBV3-2) with TRBJ1-2, with TRBD1 identical over 11 bases. The CDR3 spans 14 residues. Trimming took 4 bases from V and 5 from J; bases not matched to a gene: 3. Germline V gene lookup returns CDR1 LGHDT and CDR2 YNNKEL (reference sequence). The CDR3 is CASSRTGGRYGYTF. DNA for the CDR3: TGTGCCAGCAGCCGGACAGGGGGCAGGTATGGCTACACCTTC.

The rearrangement links TRBV10-3 to TRBJ1-1; 10 bases line up with TRBD1. V shed 5 bases, J shed 6 bases, and the junction held 3 bases outside the gene matches. CDR1 and CDR2 (germline): ENHRY, SYGVKD. CDR3 length: 13 residues. The CDR3 DNA sequence: TGTGCCATCAGTCCGGGACAGGGGTCTGAAGCTTTCTTT. This codes for CAISPGQGSEAFF.

This clone was observed a few times. V and J are TRBV2 and TRBJ2-1; D might be TRBD2 (5 bases). Per the germline V gene, CDR1 is SNHLY and CDR2 is FYNNEI. V dropped 4 bases and J dropped 8 bases, with 12 bases sitting between them. CDR3 length: 13 amino acids. The CDR3 spells CASSVLVIYEQFF. In DNA form, the CDR3 reads TGTGCCAGCAGTGTACTAGTTATCTATGAGCAGTTCTTC.

The rearrangement joins TRBV30 to TRBJ1-3, with TRBD1 matching over 8 bases. The CDR3 is made up of 16 amino acids. Germline trimming cut 3 bases from V and 4 bases from J; bases unmatched to any gene: 11. Germline CDR1 and CDR2: GTSNPN and SVGIG (reference sequence). CDR3 in amino acids: CAWREGDRWMGNTIYF. The DNA of the CDR3 is TGTGCCTGGAGGGAGGGGGACAGGTGGATGGGAAACACCATATATTTT.

The chain joins TRBV7-2 to TRBJ2-7; D may be TRBD1 (6 bases). The CDR3 is made up of 13 amino acids. Germline V gives CDR1 SGHTA, CDR2 FQGNSA. V lost 5 bases and J lost 2, with 10 bases in between. The CDR3 bases are TGTGCCAGCAGCCCACGGACAGCCTACGAGCAGTACTTC. Its translation: CASSPRTAYEQYF.

This chain joins TRBV18 and TRBJ1-1; 7 nucleotides agree with TRBD1. Trimming at V came to 6 bases and at J to 0 bases, leaving 4 bases not matched to a gene. CDR3 length: 14 residues. In germline, CDR1 is KGHSH, CDR2 LQKENI. CDR3 in DNA: TGTGCCAGCTCCCGGGACAGATTGAACACTGAAGCTTTCTTT. Protein sequence: CASSRDRLNTEAFF.

This sequence joins TRBV20-1 and TRBJ2-1; 7 bases match TRBD2. The CDR3 runs 11 residues. Looked up from germline, CDR1 is DFQATT and CDR2 is SNEGSKA (reference sequence). V lost 0 bases to trimming and J lost 13 bases; unmatched junction nucleotides: 3. The CDR3 spells CSARDGTIQFF. The CDR3 bases are TGCAGTGCTAGAGATGGGACTATCCAGTTCTTC.

The V call is TRBV10-3, the J call TRBJ2-7; 10 positions match TRBD1. CDR1 and CDR2 from the germline V gene are ENHRY and SYGVKD. The CDR3 has 16 amino acids. V lost 5 bases, J lost 7 bases, and 14 bases stayed unmatched. The CDR3 protein is CAISRGQGTLTEEQYF. The CDR3 DNA sequence: TGTGCCATCAGTAGGGGACAGGGGACCCTAACGGAGGAGCAGTACTTC.

Comments on this clone: Other nucleotide sequences in the sample specify the same CDR3. CDR3 amino acids: CASSLGTGPSNQPQHF. The DNA for the CDR3 is TGTGCCAGCAGTTTGGGGACAGGTCCGAGCAATCAGCCCCAGCATTTT. The chain recombines TRBV28 with TRBJ1-5, with 8 bases aligning to TRBD1. Trimming removed 3 bases from V and 1 base from J; junction bases left unmatched: 5. CDR3 length equals 16 residues. Germline V gene sequence: CDR1 MDHEN, CDR2 SYDVKM.

The chain couples TRBV19 to TRBJ2-1; 9 nucleotides align to TRBD2. This CDR3 comprises 15 residues. The V segment lost 5 bases and the J segment 3 bases; nucleotides outside the gene matches: 5. Germline assignment: CDR1 LNHDA and CDR2 SQIVND (reference sequence). The CDR3 DNA reads TGTGCCAGTAGTCCCCAGCGGGGGGACTACAATGAGCAGTTCTTC. It yields the protein CASSPQRGDYNEQFF.

This chain links TRBV3-1 (or the pseudogene TRBV3-2) with TRBJ2-1, with 10 bases identical to TRBD2. This CDR3 comprises 13 residues. Losses at the gene ends were 4 bases for V and 10 bases for J; bases not matched to a gene: 4. Germline values: CDR1 LGHDT, CDR2 YNNKEL (reference sequence). The CDR3: CASSRQLAGEQFF. DNA for the CDR3: TGTGCCAGCAGCCGCCAACTAGCGGGGGAGCAGTTCTTC.